The sample holds one count of the clone carrying this TCR beta chain. This entry is derived from a study of PD-L1 blockade in urothelial cancer. About the research overall: The researchers analyzed blood 3 weeks (second dose) and 6 weeks after treatment start.

V dropped 9 bases and J dropped 2; count of bases not matched to a gene: 5. The CDR3 has 14 amino acids. CDR1 is MDHEN and CDR2 is SYDVKM in the germline V gene. Profiling relied on immunoSEQ multiplex PCR, and the TCRdb table lists in-frame clones only, not all of them. Among 70,000 or so clones listed, 84% were seen once. The clonotype was recovered from a man aged 65 to 85 with urothelial cancer. The material sequenced was PBMCs, taken around atezolizumab (anti-PD-L1) treatment. The V call is TRBV28, the J call TRBJ2-1, with TRBD2 identical over 9 bases. The CDR3 is CASLGTSPYNEQFF. The CDR3 coding sequence is TGTGCCAGTCTGGGGACTAGCCCCTACAATGAGCAGTTCTTC. Full variable domain (missing parts from reference TRBV28 and TRBJ2-1): DVKVTQSSRYLVKRTGEKVFLECVQDMDHENMFWYRQDPGLGLRLIYFSYDVKMKEKGDIPEGYSVSREKKERFSLILESASTNQTSMYLCASLGTSPYNEQFFGPGTRLTVL.